This T cell receptor beta chain stems from a study of T cells after yellow fever vaccination. MiXCR, run by TCRdb on the 5' RACE reads, gives a single entry per CDR3 protein. Seen here are approximately 330,000 distinct CDR3 sequences, around 13% observed once, and the top ten hold roughly 3.1%. This CDR3 comprises 14 residues. In germline, CDR1 is DFQATT, CDR2 SNEGSKA (reference sequence). The V gene lost 1 base and the J gene lost 4 bases, with 13 bases spanning the gap. The V and J genes are TRBV20-1 and TRBJ1-2; D gene ambiguous. This receptor was taken from a man younger than 30 who received the YFV17D yellow fever vaccine. This specimen consisted of CD4+ T cells sorted from PBMCs, obtained 15 days after the yellow fever booster vaccination. The CDR3 coding sequence is TGCAGTGCTAGAGTTGAAGACCTTAGCTATGGCTACACCTTC. As protein: CSARVEDLSYGYTF.